A single TCR beta chain is shown here with its context. Trimming pared 5 bases from V and 0 bases from J, leaving 10 bases between. Looked up from germline, CDR1 is SGHNT and CDR2 is YENEEA. The CDR3 loop spans 15 amino acids. This entry is derived from a study of long-term antiretroviral therapy in people with HIV. Running of the v3.0 immunoSEQ assay took place at survey level. Profiled with immunoSEQ multiplex PCR; TCRdb holds only in-frame clones, not every one. The sample has some 47,000 clones, about 95% seen once. Material: unsorted PBMCs, obtained 3.7 years after starting antiretroviral therapy. This TCR derives from a woman in her 50s with HIV. The chain combines TRBV11-3 with TRBJ2-2, with TRBD1 as a possible D gene (5 bases). The CDR3 here is CASSKGSANTGELFF. The CDR3 region has the DNA TGTGCCAGCAGCAAGGGGTCGGCGAACACCGGGGAGCTGTTTTTT.